One and the same sample provided the 11 T cell receptor beta chains below, sequenced in a study of blood T cell repertoires in COVID-19. Data came from immunoSEQ multiplex PCR; TCRdb stores just in-frame clones and leaves some out. Seen here are around 59,000 clones, about 90% observed once, and the top ten hold around 4.8%. Sequencing was carried out using peripheral blood. All receptors come from a man aged 55 to 70 with acute or convalescent COVID-19.

The chain links TRBV7-9 to TRBJ2-3, with 9 bases lining up with TRBD2. V gave up 6 bases and J gave up 4 bases; unmatched junction bases: 8. The germline gives CDR1 SEHNR, CDR2 FQNEAQ (reference sequence). The CDR3 runs to 15 residues. CDR3 coding DNA: TGTGCCAGCAGGGCTAGCGGGAAAGGGGCAGATACGCAGTATTTT. It is translated as CASRASGKGADTQYF.

The chain is built from TRBV6-2 or TRBV6-3 and TRBJ1-4; D uncertain. The CDR3 consists of 15 residues. Germline assignment: CDR1 MNHEY and CDR2 SVGEGT. With 0 bases removed from V and 5 bases from J, the gap between germline ends came to 10 bases. As DNA, the CDR3 is TGTGCCAGCAGTTACTCTAGACTGTTAAATGAAAAACTGTTTTTT. Protein: CASSYSRLLNEKLFF.

The chain joins TRBV10-3 to TRBJ2-5, with D possibly TRBD1 on 5 matching bases. Trimming left V 4 bases short and J 5 bases short, with 8 bases between. The CDR3 loop spans 12 amino acids. Looked up from germline, CDR1 is ENHRY and CDR2 is SYGVKD. Written as DNA, the CDR3 is TGTGCCATCAGTGGTTCAGGGGAGACCCAGTACTTC. Protein product: CAISGSGETQYF.

The CDR3 DNA reads TGCGCCAGCGGCGTCGGGACTAGCGGAGGTGAGACCCAGTACTTC. Its translation is CASGVGTSGGETQYF. The chain carries TRBV5-1 and TRBJ2-5; 11 bases fit TRBD2. CDR3 length equals 15 residues. Germline V gives CDR1 SGHRS, CDR2 YFSETQ. With 7 bases clipped from V and 5 bases from J, the junction kept 10 bases outside the gene matches.

The rearrangement joins TRBV19 to TRBJ2-3; possibly TRBD2 for D (6 bases). V shed 4 bases and J shed 4 bases, with 12 bases lying between them. The CDR3 runs 14 residues. Germline CDR1 LNHDA, CDR2 SQIVND (reference sequence). The CDR3 nucleotides read TGTGCCAGTAGTAGCGGGATCACCCCAGATACGCAGTATTTT. This translates into CASSSGITPDTQYF.

The CDR3 reads CASSPWTGFGETQYF. CDR3 nucleotides: TGTGCCAGTAGTCCCTGGACAGGATTTGGAGAGACCCAGTACTTC. This chain joins TRBV19 and TRBJ2-5, with 7 nucleotides matching TRBD1. J lost 4 bases, V lost 5 bases, and 10 bases had no gene match. The CDR3 has 15 residues. The germline CDR1 and CDR2 sequences are LNHDA and SQIVND (reference sequence).

This chain links TRBV7-9 with TRBJ1-2, with a tentative D call TRBD1 (6 bases). Between the trimmed V and J ends, which lost 3 bases and 4 bases, there was a span of 15 bases. CDR3 length: 15 residues. Per the germline V gene, CDR1 is SEHNR and CDR2 is FQNEAQ (reference sequence). CDR3 sequence (DNA): TGTGCCAGCAGCTTTGGGGGTGGGGACACCTATGGCTACACCTTC. Its protein is CASSFGGGDTYGYTF. The full variable domain, with the rest looked up from reference TRBV7-9 and TRBJ1-2, is DTGVSQNPRHKITKRGQNVTFRCDPISEHNRLYWYRQTLGQGPEFLTYFQNEAQLEKSRLLSDRFSAERPKGSFSTLEIQRTEQGDSAMYLCASSFGGGDTYGYTFGSGTRLTVV.

The DNA of the CDR3 is TGTGCCTGGAGGCTGACAGGGGTCAACACCGGGGAGCTGTTTTTT. This translates into CAWRLTGVNTGELFF. The V and J genes are TRBV30 and TRBJ2-2; 8 bases fit TRBD1. Trimming cost V 3 bases and J 2 bases; bases outside gene matches: 5. The CDR3 sequence is 15 residues long. Germline-derived CDR1 and CDR2 are GTSNPN and SVGIG (reference sequence).

The genes are TRBV6-1 and TRBJ1-2, with 9 bases lining up with TRBD1. V shed 2 bases and J 4 bases; nucleotides not matched to a gene: 8. This CDR3 region has 16 residues. Per the germline V gene, CDR1 is MNHNS and CDR2 is SASEGT. In nucleotides, the CDR3 is TGTGCCAGCAGTGAATTAGGACAGGGGTCCTCCTATGGCTACACCTTC. This sequence encodes CASSELGQGSSYGYTF.

This clone was observed a few times. The chain carries TRBV18 and TRBJ2-2, with D tentatively TRBD1 (5 bases). Germline CDR1 and CDR2: KGHSH and LQKENI. Between the trimmed V and J ends, which lost 8 bases and 3 bases, there was a span of 10 bases. This CDR3 contains 13 residues. CDR3 sequence: CASRQGYTGELFF. The CDR3 coding sequence is TGTGCCAGCCGTCAGGGATACACCGGGGAGCTGTTTTTT. The full variable domain, completed using reference TRBV18 and TRBJ2-2, is NAGVMQNPRHLVRRRGQEARLRCSPMKGHSHVYWYRQLPEEGLKFMVYLQKENIIDESGMPKERFSAEFPKEGPSILRIQQVVRGDSAAYFCASRQGYTGELFFGEGSRLTVL.

The chain couples TRBV2 to TRBJ1-5; D gene unclear. The CDR3 length is 13 residues. Germline V gene data show CDR1 as SNHLY and CDR2 as FYNNEI. V shed 8 bases and J shed 3 bases, with 11 bases lying between them. The DNA of the CDR3 is TGTGCCAGCGGGAGGGTTAACAATCAGCCCCAGCATTTT. It yields the protein CASGRVNNQPQHF.